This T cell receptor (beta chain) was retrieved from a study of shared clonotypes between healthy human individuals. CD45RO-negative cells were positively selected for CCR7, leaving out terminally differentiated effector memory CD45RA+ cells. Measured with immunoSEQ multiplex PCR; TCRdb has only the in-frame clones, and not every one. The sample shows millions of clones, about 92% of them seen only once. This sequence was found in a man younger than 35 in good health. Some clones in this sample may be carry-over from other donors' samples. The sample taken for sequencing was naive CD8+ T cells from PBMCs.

CDR3 in amino acids: CASSTPWGANYEQYF. The DNA for the CDR3 is TGTGCCAGCAGTACCCCTTGGGGCGCTAACTACGAGCAGTACTTC. The rearrangement links TRBV27 to TRBJ2-7; a possible D gene is TRBD1 (5 bases). Germline V gives CDR1 MNHEY, CDR2 SMNVEV (reference sequence). The ends were cut back, 5 bases at V and 3 bases at J, with 17 bases in the middle. This CDR3 contains 15 residues.